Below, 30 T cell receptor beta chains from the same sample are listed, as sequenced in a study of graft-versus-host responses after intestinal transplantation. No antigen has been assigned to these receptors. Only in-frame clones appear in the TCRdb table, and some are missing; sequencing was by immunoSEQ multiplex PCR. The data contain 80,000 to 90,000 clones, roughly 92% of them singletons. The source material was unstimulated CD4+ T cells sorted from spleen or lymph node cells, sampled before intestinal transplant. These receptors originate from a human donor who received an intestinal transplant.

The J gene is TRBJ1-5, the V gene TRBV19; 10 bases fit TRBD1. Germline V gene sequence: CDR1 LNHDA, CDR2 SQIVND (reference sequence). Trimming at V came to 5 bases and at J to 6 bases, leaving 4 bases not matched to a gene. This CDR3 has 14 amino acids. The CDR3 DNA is TGTGCCAGTAGTTCGGGACAGGGGAGTCAGCCCCAGCATTTT. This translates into CASSSGQGSQPQHF.

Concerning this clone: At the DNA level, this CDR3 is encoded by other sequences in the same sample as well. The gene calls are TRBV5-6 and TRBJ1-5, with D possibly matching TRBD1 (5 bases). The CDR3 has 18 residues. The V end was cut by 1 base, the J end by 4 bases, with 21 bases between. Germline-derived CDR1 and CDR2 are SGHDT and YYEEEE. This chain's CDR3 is CASSLTLDRRWGNQPQHF. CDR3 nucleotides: TGTGCCAGCAGCTTGACTCTCGACAGACGATGGGGAAATCAGCCCCAGCATTTT. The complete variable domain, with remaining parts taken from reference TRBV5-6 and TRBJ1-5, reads DAGVTQSPTHLIKTRGQQVTLRCSPKSGHDTVSWYQQALGQGPQFIFQYYEEEERQRGNFPDRFSGHQFPNYSSELNVNALLLGDSALYLCASSLTLDRRWGNQPQHFGDGTRLSIL.

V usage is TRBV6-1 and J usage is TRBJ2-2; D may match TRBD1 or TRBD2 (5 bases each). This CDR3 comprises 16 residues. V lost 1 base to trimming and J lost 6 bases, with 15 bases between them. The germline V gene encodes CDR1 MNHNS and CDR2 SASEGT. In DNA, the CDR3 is TGTGCCAGCAGTGAAGTAGGGACGATTGTCCCCGGGGAGCTGTTTTTT. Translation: CASSEVGTIVPGELFF.

The CDR3 DNA reads as TGTGCCAGCGGAGTAGGACAGGACCCTGGGGCCCTCCACTTT. Translated: CASGVGQDPGALHF. This rearrangement joins TRBV28 to TRBJ1-6, with 7 bases aligning to TRBD1. Germline trimming cut 8 bases from V and 14 bases from J; bases unmatched to any gene: 15. Germline assignment: CDR1 MDHEN and CDR2 SYDVKM. This CDR3 has 14 amino acids.

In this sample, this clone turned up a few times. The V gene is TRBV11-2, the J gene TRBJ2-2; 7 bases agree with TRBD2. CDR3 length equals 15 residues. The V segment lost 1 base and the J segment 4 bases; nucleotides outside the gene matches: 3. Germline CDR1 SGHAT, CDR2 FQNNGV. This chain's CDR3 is CASSLVAGVTGELFF. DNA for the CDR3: TGTGCCAGCAGCTTAGTGGCGGGAGTCACCGGGGAGCTGTTTTTT.

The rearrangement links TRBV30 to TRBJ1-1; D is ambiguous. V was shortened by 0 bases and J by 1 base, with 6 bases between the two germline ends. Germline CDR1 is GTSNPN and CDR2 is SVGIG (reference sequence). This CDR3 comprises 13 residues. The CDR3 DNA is TGTGCCTGGAGTGTACTAGAGAACACTGAAGCTTTCTTT. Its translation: CAWSVLENTEAFF.

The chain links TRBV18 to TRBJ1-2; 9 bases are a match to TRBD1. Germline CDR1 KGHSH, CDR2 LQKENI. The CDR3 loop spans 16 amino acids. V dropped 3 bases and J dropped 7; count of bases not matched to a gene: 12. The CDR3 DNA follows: TGTGCCAGCTCACCTGGACAGGGGAGCGTGTATAGTGGCTACACCTTC. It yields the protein CASSPGQGSVYSGYTF. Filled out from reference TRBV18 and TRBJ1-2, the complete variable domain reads NAGVMQNPRHLVRRRGQEARLRCSPMKGHSHVYWYRQLPEEGLKFMVYLQKENIIDESGMPKERFSAEFPKEGPSILRIQQVVRGDSAAYFCASSPGQGSVYSGYTFGSGTRLTVV.

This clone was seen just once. The CDR3 loop is CASTQGGPPNEQYF. The CDR3 DNA reads TGTGCCAGCACCCAAGGAGGGCCTCCCAACGAGCAGTACTTC. This chain links TRBV28 with TRBJ2-7, with D tentatively TRBD2 (6 bases). The CDR3 spans 14 residues. V was cut by 7 bases and J by 5 bases, with 18 bases left in between. Germline V gene sequence: CDR1 MDHEN, CDR2 SYDVKM.

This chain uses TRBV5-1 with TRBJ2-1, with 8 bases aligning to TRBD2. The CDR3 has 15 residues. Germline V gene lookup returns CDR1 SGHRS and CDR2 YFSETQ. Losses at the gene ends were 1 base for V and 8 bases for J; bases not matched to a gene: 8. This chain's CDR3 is CASSLKTSGGYEQFF. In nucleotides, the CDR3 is TGCGCCAGCAGCTTGAAAACTAGCGGTGGGTATGAGCAGTTCTTC.

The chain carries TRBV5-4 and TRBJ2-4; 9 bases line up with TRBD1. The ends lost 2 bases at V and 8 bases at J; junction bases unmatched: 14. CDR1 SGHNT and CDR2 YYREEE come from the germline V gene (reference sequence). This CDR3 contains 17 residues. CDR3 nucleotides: TGTGCCAGCAGCTTAAGGACAGGGGAGGGATCGGGAGACATTCAGTACTTC. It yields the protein CASSLRTGEGSGDIQYF.

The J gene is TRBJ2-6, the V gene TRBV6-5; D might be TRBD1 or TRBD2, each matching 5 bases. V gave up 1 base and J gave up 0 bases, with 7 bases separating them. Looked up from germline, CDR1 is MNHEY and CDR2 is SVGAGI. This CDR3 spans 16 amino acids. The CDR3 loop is CASSYYGGSGANVLTF. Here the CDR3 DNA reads TGTGCCAGCAGTTACTATGGGGGCTCTGGGGCCAACGTCCTGACTTTC.

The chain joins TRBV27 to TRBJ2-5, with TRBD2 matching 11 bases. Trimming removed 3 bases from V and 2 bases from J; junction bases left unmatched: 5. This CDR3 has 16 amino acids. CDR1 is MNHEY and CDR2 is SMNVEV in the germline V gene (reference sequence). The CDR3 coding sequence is TGTGCCAGCAGTTTCGGGACTAGCGGAACTCAAGAGACCCAGTACTTC. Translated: CASSFGTSGTQETQYF.

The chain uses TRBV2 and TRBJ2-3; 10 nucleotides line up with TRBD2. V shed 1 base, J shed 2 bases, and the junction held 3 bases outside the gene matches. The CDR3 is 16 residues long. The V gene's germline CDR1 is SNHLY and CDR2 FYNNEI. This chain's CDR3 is CASSEGTSGYTDTQYF. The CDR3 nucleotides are TGTGCCAGCAGTGAAGGGACTAGCGGATACACAGATACGCAGTATTTT.

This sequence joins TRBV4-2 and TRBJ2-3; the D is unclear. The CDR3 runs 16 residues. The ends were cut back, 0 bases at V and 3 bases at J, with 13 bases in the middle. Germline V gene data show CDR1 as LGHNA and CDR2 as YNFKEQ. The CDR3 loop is CASSQDARRRTDTQYF. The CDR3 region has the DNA TGTGCCAGCAGCCAAGATGCACGGCGGCGAACAGATACGCAGTATTTT.

CDR3 nucleotide sequence: TGTGCCAGCAGCTTGGAGGGACTTCGCACAGATACGCAGTATTTT. This translates into CASSLEGLRTDTQYF. V usage is TRBV5-4 and J usage is TRBJ2-3, with D tentatively TRBD2 (6 bases). Germline CDR1 SGHNT, CDR2 YYREEE (reference sequence). The CDR3 contains 15 residues. V shed 0 bases and J shed 1 base, with 9 bases lying between them.

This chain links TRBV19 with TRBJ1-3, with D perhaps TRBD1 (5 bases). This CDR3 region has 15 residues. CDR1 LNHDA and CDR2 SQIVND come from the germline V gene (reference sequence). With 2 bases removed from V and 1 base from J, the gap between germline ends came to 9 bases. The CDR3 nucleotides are TGTGCCAGTAGTATATACCAGGGTTCTGGAAACACCATATATTTT. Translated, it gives CASSIYQGSGNTIYF.

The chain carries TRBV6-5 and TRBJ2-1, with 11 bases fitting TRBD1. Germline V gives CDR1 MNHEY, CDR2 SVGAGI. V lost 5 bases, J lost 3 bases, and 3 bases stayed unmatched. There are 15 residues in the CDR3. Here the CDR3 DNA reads TGTGCCAGCAGTAGGACAGGGGGCAGCTACAATGAGCAGTTCTTC. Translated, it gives CASSRTGGSYNEQFF.

The DNA of the CDR3 is TGTGCCAGCAGCGTAGGGCCATGGGTCTCGGGGAAGGAGGAGACCCAGTACTTC. This sequence encodes CASSVGPWVSGKEETQYF. The genes are TRBV9 and TRBJ2-5, with a weak D call TRBD2 (5 bases). The CDR3 is 18 residues long. The germline V gene encodes CDR1 SGDLS and CDR2 YYNGEE. Trimming removed 0 bases from V and 5 bases from J, with 23 bases in between.

Written as DNA, the CDR3 is TGTGCCAGCAGCCATAGAACTAGACAGGTCCCGAACTATGGCTACACCTTC. Its protein product is CASSHRTRQVPNYGYTF. The gene calls are TRBV4-2 and TRBJ1-2; D possibly corresponds to TRBD1 (6 bases). Germline CDR1 LGHNA, CDR2 YNFKEQ. Trimming removed 3 bases from V and 2 bases from J, with 19 bases in between. The CDR3 has 17 amino acids.

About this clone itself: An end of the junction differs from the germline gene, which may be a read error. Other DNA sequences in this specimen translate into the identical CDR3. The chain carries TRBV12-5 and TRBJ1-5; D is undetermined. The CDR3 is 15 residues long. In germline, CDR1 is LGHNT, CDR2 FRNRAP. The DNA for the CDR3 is TGCGCTAGTCGGAACTTTGAGGCGTTGCTTGAGACCCAGCATTTT. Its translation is CASRNFEALLETQHF.

The CDR3 spells CASSSTADTQYF. The CDR3 DNA reads TGTGCCAGCAGCTCAACAGCCGATACGCAGTATTTT. The chain has TRBV7-2 and TRBJ2-3; D is ambiguous. CDR1 is SGHTA and CDR2 is FQGNSA in the germline V gene. Trimming left V 4 bases short and J 6 bases short, with 8 bases between. The CDR3 totals 12 residues.

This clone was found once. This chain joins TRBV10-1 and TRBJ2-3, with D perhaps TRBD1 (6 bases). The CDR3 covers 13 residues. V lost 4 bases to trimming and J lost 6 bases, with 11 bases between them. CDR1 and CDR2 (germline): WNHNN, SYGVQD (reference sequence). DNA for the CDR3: TGCGCCAGCAGTGCCTACCAGGGGGATACGCAGTATTTT. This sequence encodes CASSAYQGDTQYF.

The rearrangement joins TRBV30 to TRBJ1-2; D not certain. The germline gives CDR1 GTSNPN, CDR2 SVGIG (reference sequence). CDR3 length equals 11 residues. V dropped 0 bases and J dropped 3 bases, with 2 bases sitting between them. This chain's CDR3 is CAWSVHYGYTF. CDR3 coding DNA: TGTGCCTGGAGTGTACACTATGGCTACACCTTC.

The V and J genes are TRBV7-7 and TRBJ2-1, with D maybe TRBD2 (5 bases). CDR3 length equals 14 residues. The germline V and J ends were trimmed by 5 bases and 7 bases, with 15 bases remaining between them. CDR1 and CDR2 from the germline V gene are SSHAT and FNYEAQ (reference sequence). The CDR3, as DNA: TGTGCCAGCAGCCTCGTCGAGGGCGGGAATGAGCAGTTCTTC. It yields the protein CASSLVEGGNEQFF. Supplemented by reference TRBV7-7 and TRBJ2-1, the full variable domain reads GAGVSQSPRYKVTKRGQDVTLRCDPISSHATLYWYQQALGQGPEFLTYFNYEAQPDKSGLPSDRFSAERPEGSISTLTIQRTEQRDSAMYRCASSLVEGGNEQFFGPGTRLTVL.

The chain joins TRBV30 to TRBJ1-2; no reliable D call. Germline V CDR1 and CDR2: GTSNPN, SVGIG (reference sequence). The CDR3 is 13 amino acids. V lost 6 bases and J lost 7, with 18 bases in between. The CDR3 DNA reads TGTGCCTGCCTCCCTTTCGATATTAGTGGCTACACCTTC. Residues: CACLPFDISGYTF. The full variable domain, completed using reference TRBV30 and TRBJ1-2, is SQTIHQWPATLVQPVGSPLSLECTVEGTSNPNLYWYRQAAGRGLQLLFYSVGIGQISSEVPQNLSASRPQDRQFILSSKKLLLSDSGFYLCACLPFDISGYTFGSGTRLTVV.

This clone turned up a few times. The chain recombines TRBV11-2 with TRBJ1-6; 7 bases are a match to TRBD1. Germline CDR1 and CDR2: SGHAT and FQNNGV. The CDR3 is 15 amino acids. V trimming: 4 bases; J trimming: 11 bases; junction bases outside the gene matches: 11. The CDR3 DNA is TGTGCCAGCAGCTCCCTACCGGGACAGCCTCCACCCCTCCACTTT. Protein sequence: CASSSLPGQPPPLHF.

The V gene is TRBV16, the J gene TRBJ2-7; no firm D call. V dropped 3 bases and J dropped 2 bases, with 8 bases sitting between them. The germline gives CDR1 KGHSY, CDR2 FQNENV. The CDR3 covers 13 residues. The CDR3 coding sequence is TGTGCCAGCAGCCAGCTACAGACCTACGAGCAGTACTTC. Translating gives CASSQLQTYEQYF.

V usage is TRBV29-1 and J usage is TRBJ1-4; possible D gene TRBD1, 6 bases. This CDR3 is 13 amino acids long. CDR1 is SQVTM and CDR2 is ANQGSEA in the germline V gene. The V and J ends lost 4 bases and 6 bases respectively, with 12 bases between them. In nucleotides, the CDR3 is TGCAGCGTTGCGGGGGCGGCAGATGAAAAACTGTTTTTT. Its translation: CSVAGAADEKLFF.

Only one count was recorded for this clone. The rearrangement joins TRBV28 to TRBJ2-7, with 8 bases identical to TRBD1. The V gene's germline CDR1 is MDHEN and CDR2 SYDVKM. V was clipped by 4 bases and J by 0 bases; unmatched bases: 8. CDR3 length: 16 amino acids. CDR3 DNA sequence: TGTGCCAGCAGTTCCGAGACAGGGGCTAGCTCCTACGAGCAGTACTTC. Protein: CASSSETGASSYEQYF.

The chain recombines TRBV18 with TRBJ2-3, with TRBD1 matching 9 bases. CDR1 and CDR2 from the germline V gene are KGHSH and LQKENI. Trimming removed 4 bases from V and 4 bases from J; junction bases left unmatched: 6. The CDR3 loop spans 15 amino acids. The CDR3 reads CASSLWTGVADTQYF. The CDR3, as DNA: TGTGCCAGCTCACTGTGGACAGGGGTGGCAGATACGCAGTATTTT.